The clone carrying this T cell receptor beta chain was observed a handful of times. The antigen is not known. Trimming cost V 11 bases and J 5 bases, with 16 bases left between them. CDR3 size: 13 residues. CDR1 ENHRY and CDR2 SYGVKD come from the germline V gene. Prepared libraries of TCR beta cDNA carried unique molecular identifiers. TCRdb re-called the PCR reads through MiXCR, storing one row per CDR3 protein. The sample consists of about 620,000 distinct CDR3 sequences, about 40% of them appearing once. This sample was taken from a study of post-analysis software for immune sequencing data. Whole-study results and caveats: Roughly five TRBV segments appeared more often in patients than in controls, and TRBV5-6, TRBV5-1 and TRBV20-1 were among these.

Sequences were obtained from blood. The chain links TRBV10-3 to TRBJ2-1, with D possibly called TRBD1 or TRBD2 (6 bases each). This TCR derives from a girl between 5 and 17 years old with multiple sclerosis. For the CDR3, the DNA is TGTGCCTCCTCCCTGGGGGGCGACAATGAGCAGTTCTTC. Protein sequence: CASSLGGDNEQFF.